These 31 T cell receptor beta chains were sequenced from one sample in a study of circulating CD8 cells and anti-PD-1 response in melanoma. From live CD3+CD8+TCRalphabeta+ cells, four PD-1 and/or TIGIT subsets were sorted. The QIAseq Immune Repertoire TCR panel built the libraries from roughly 15 ng of total RNA. TCRdb processed the reads anew with MiXCR; each CDR3 protein has one entry. The repertoire consists of around 210 distinct CDR3 sequences, with roughly 5.3% occurring once and the leading ten covering 70% to 80%. Source: CD8+ T cells from PBMCs, taken at baseline or after one month of anti-PD-1 therapy (not recorded which). The receptors originated from a human donor with melanoma.

This clonotype is judged large. This chain links TRBV6-5 with TRBJ2-7; tentative D call: TRBD1 (6 bases). The CDR3 totals 14 residues. Trimming shortened V by 2 bases and J by 2 bases, and 10 bases separated the two germline ends. Germline V gives CDR1 MNHEY, CDR2 SVGAGI. The CDR3 DNA reads as TGTGCCAGCAGTTACGGACAGATAACCTACGAGCAGTACTTC. This encodes CASSYGQITYEQYF.

This clonotype is labeled medium-sized. J is TRBJ2-1 and V is TRBV20-1; 11 bases are a match to TRBD2. Trimming took 7 bases from V and 0 from J; bases not matched to a gene: 5. This CDR3 spans 15 amino acids. Germline V gene sequence: CDR1 DFQATT, CDR2 SNEGSKA (reference sequence). In DNA, the CDR3 is TGCAGTGGACTAGCGGGGCCCAGCTCCTACAATGAGCAGTTCTTC. It is translated as CSGLAGPSSYNEQFF.

By sample share, this clonotype is large. The gene calls are TRBV19 and TRBJ2-1, with 7 bases aligning to TRBD2. V was pared by 9 bases and J by 3 bases, with 8 bases of the junction left unmatched. The CDR3 contains 14 residues. From germline, CDR1 is LNHDA and CDR2 SQIVND (reference sequence). In nucleotides, the CDR3 is TGTGCCAGCCAAGCGGGGCTATACTACAATGAGCAGTTCTTC. Its protein is CASQAGLYYNEQFF.

Worth noting for this clonotype: An end of the junction does not agree with germline; a read error may underlie this. The chain has TRBV30 and TRBJ2-7; D not certain. The CDR3 extends over 14 amino acids. The V gene's germline CDR1 is GTSNPN and CDR2 SVGIG (reference sequence). CDR3 DNA sequence: TGTGCCTGGCGTATTTCAGTTTCCATATACGGGCAGTACTTC. This encodes CAWRISVSIYGQYF.

The chain is built from TRBV6-4 and TRBJ2-3; 10 bases align to TRBD2. Germline lookup yields CDR1 MRHNA and CDR2 SNTAGT. J lost 3 bases, V lost 6 bases, and 3 bases had no gene match. This CDR3 is built from 14 residues. Here the CDR3 reads CASSIAGGTDTQYF. The CDR3 DNA sequence: TGTGCCAGCAGCATAGCGGGGGGAACAGATACGCAGTATTTT.

Judged by abundance, this clonotype is large. The genes are TRBV5-6 and TRBJ1-5; TRBD1 matches 8 bases. Germline CDR1 SGHDT, CDR2 YYEEEE. The CDR3 covers 16 residues. The V and J ends lost 4 bases and 0 bases, in that order; junction bases with no gene match: 6. CDR3 coding DNA: TGTGCCAGCAGCGGAGACAGGGGAGATAGCAATCAGCCCCAGCATTTT. Translation gives CASSGDRGDSNQPQHF.

Within the sample, this clonotype is medium-sized. This chain links TRBV20-1 with TRBJ2-7, with a tentative D call TRBD2 (5 bases). Trimming took 3 bases from V and 2 from J, leaving 14 bases between them. CDR1 is DFQATT, CDR2 SNEGSKA, per germline (reference sequence). CDR3 length equals 14 residues. DNA for the CDR3: TGCAGTGCTAGCGCCGAAGGGAGCGCCTACGAGCAGTACTTC. This codes for CSASAEGSAYEQYF.

By proportion, this clonotype is large. The chain joins TRBV28 to TRBJ2-7; D remains ambiguous. This CDR3 contains 13 residues. V was shortened by 3 bases and J by 2 bases, with 8 bases between the two germline ends. Germline CDR1 reads MDHEN; CDR2 reads SYDVKM. In nucleotides, the CDR3 is TGTGCCAGCAGTTTCGCCAGTCCCTACGAGCAGTACTTC. It yields the protein CASSFASPYEQYF.

There are a few counts of this clonotype. This sequence joins TRBV4-3 and TRBJ2-3; TRBD2 might be the D (6 bases). This CDR3 contains 16 residues. Per germline, CDR1 LGHNA and CDR2 YSLEER. Trimming stripped 0 bases from V and 2 bases from J, with 12 bases between. The CDR3 spells CASSQDQASATDTQYF. CDR3 DNA: TGCGCCAGCAGCCAAGATCAGGCTAGCGCCACAGATACGCAGTATTTT.

Sample share makes this clonotype large. V and J are TRBV12-5 and TRBJ2-7; D gene unclear. The CDR3 loop spans 13 amino acids. Looked up from germline, CDR1 is LGHNT and CDR2 is FRNRAP. V lost 5 bases and J 3 bases, leaving 11 bases between the germline ends. CDR3 sequence: CASGTDLFYEQYF. CDR3 bases: TGTGCTAGTGGTACCGACTTGTTCTACGAGCAGTACTTC.

This clonotype was counted only a few times. This may arise from a read error, as a much more abundant clone is one base away. The chain employs TRBV20-1 and TRBJ1-2, with D possibly TRBD1 on 5 matching bases. From germline, CDR1 is DFQATT and CDR2 SNEGSKA (reference sequence). Trimming removed 5 bases at V and 6 bases at J, with 16 bases between. The CDR3 has 13 residues. DNA of the CDR3: TGCAGTGCTGAACCCCAGGGCGGGGATGGCTACACCTTC. This gives the protein CSAEPQGGDGYTF.

Comments on this clonotype: This could be a read error, since a much larger clone is one nucleotide away. The chain links TRBV19 to TRBJ1-5; the match to TRBD1 covers 8 bases. The CDR3 has 15 amino acids. Germline V gene lookup returns CDR1 LNHDA and CDR2 SQIVND (reference sequence). The CDR3 protein is CASTGRGQGDQPLHF. CDR3 coding DNA: TGTGCCAGTACCGGAAGAGGACAGGGAGATCAGCCCCTGCATTTT.

Relative to its sample, this clonotype is medium-sized. This chain uses TRBV7-3 with TRBJ1-4; no reliable D call. The CDR3 is 14 amino acids. Germline lookup yields CDR1 SGHTA and CDR2 FQGTGA. Trimming pared 2 bases from V and 3 bases from J, leaving 7 bases between. The CDR3 loop reads CASSLVLANEKLFF. In nucleotides, the CDR3 is TGTGCCAGCAGCTTAGTCCTGGCTAATGAAAAACTGTTTTTT.

This sequence joins TRBV3-1 and TRBJ2-7, with D perhaps matching TRBD2 (5 bases). V lost 1 base and J 0 bases, leaving 13 bases between the germline ends. CDR1 is LGHDT and CDR2 is YNNKEL in the germline V gene (reference sequence). The length of the CDR3 is 16 residues. CDR3 region: CASSQVVTTSSYEQYF. In DNA form, the CDR3 reads TGTGCCAGCAGCCAAGTGGTGACTACAAGCTCCTACGAGCAGTACTTC.

This clonotype was counted a few times. A junction boundary mismatches the germline segment, possibly from a read error. The chain carries TRBV4-3 and TRBJ2-3; D gene unclear. This CDR3 is built from 16 residues. CDR1 and CDR2 (germline): LGHNA, YSLEER. This CDR3 reads CASGQEFARSTDTQYF. The CDR3 DNA sequence: TGCGCCAGCGGCCAAGAATTCGCGAGGAGCACAGATACGCAGTATTTT.

By frequency in the sample, this clonotype is medium-sized (0.01 to 0.1%). V is TRBV20-1 and J is TRBJ2-7; 13 positions match TRBD2. This CDR3 is built from 13 residues. CDR1 and CDR2 from the germline V gene are DFQATT and SNEGSKA (reference sequence). V trimming: 6 bases; J trimming: 6 bases; junction bases outside the gene matches: 5. CDR3 loop: CSAGTSGVSEQYF. The DNA for the CDR3 is TGCAGTGCCGGGACTAGCGGGGTTTCCGAGCAGTACTTC.

This clonotype is deemed large. The rearrangement uses TRBV28 and TRBJ2-7; possible D gene TRBD1, 8 bases. Per germline, CDR1 MDHEN and CDR2 SYDVKM. This CDR3 contains 13 residues. The V end lost 8 bases, the J end lost 6 bases, and 17 bases lay between the germline ends. The CDR3 DNA sequence: TGTGCCAGCGCCGACAGGGGAGGGGTCGAGCAGTACTTC. Translated: CASADRGGVEQYF.

With respect to this clonotype: Just one base apart from a much larger clone, this may be a read error. V gene TRBV2 combines with J gene TRBJ1-1; 9 bases are a match to TRBD1. The CDR3 has 14 amino acids. Germline CDR1 is SNHLY and CDR2 is FYNNEI. CDR3 DNA sequence: TGTGCCGGCAGGGTGGACAGGGGAGGCACTGAAGCTTTCTTT. Protein product: CAGRVDRGGTEAFF.

This clonotype is judged large. V and J are TRBV19 and TRBJ2-3, with no clear D. CDR3 size: 16 residues. V lost 1 base to trimming and J lost 4 bases, with 15 bases between them. The germline V gene encodes CDR1 LNHDA and CDR2 SQIVND (reference sequence). This CDR3 reads CASSIGASDGADTQYF. DNA of the CDR3: TGTGCCAGTAGTATAGGGGCCTCGGATGGAGCAGATACGCAGTATTTT.

Judged by abundance, this clonotype is large. V usage is TRBV19 and J usage is TRBJ1-4; unclear D gene. CDR1 LNHDA and CDR2 SQIVND come from the germline V gene (reference sequence). V lost 6 bases and J 1 base, leaving 18 bases between the germline ends. The CDR3 sequence is 17 residues long. The CDR3 DNA sequence: TGTGCCAGTAGGCTTGGGTGGAGTGAACTAACTAATGAAAAACTGTTTTTT. It codes for CASRLGWSELTNEKLFF. The variable domain in full, completed from reference TRBV19 and TRBJ1-4, reads DGGITQSPKYLFRKEGQNVTLSCEQNLNHDAMYWYRQDPGQGLRLIYYSQIVNDFQKGDIAEGYSVSREKKESFPLTVTSAQKNPTAFYLCASRLGWSELTNEKLFFGSGTQLSVL.

Judged by abundance, this clonotype is large. The chain links TRBV2 to TRBJ2-5, with TRBD2 as a possible D gene (7 bases). Germline loops: CDR1 SNHLY, CDR2 FYNNEI. Trimming left V 4 bases short and J 0 bases short, with 15 bases between. CDR3 length: 16 residues. The CDR3: CASSGEGHLYQETQYF. The CDR3 DNA sequence: TGTGCCAGCAGTGGGGAGGGACACCTGTACCAAGAGACCCAGTACTTC.

This chain links TRBV19 with TRBJ1-1; the match to TRBD1 covers 8 bases. Germline CDR1 LNHDA, CDR2 SQIVND (reference sequence). The CDR3 is made up of 14 amino acids. V lost 7 bases, J lost 4 bases, and 8 bases stayed unmatched. CDR3 in DNA: TGTGCCAGTATTCCCGGACAGGGTGGCACTGAAGCTTTCTTT. Translating it yields CASIPGQGGTEAFF.

In this sample, this clonotype is large. The chain employs TRBV7-3 and TRBJ2-1; 7 bases map to TRBD1. The CDR3 has 15 residues. V shed 4 bases, J shed 6 bases, and the junction held 9 bases outside the gene matches. The germline CDR1 and CDR2 sequences are SGHTA and FQGTGA. The CDR3 coding sequence is TGTGCCAGCAGCTCAACTCCGGGACAGAGCAATGAGCAGTTCTTC. Encoded protein: CASSSTPGQSNEQFF.

This clonotype was counted only a few times. The V call is TRBV6-2 or TRBV6-3, the J call TRBJ2-3; 10 bases line up with TRBD2. Germline CDR1 is MNHEY and CDR2 is SVGEGT. V trimming: 6 bases; J trimming: 2 bases; junction bases outside the gene matches: 5. The CDR3 sequence is 15 residues long. In DNA form, the CDR3 reads TGTGCCAGCAGCGAAAGCGGGGGGGCCACAGATACGCAGTATTTT. This encodes CASSESGGATDTQYF.

A few counts support this clonotype. The chain uses TRBV19 and TRBJ2-1; maybe TRBD2 (5 bases). V was shortened by 6 bases and J by 8 bases, with 20 bases between the two germline ends. CDR3 size: 15 residues. Germline-derived CDR1 and CDR2 are LNHDA and SQIVND (reference sequence). CDR3 DNA sequence: TGTGCCAGTAGCACCACGGACTCGCGTCTAGATGAGCAGTTCTTC. Its protein product is CASSTTDSRLDEQFF.

This clonotype is termed large. The chain couples TRBV19 to TRBJ2-7; D call uncertain. This CDR3 contains 16 residues. Germline V gene data show CDR1 as LNHDA and CDR2 as SQIVND (reference sequence). With 3 bases removed from V and 4 bases from J, the gap between germline ends came to 19 bases. CDR3 in amino acids: CASSIRLGKGGYEQYF. CDR3 nucleotides: TGTGCCAGTAGTATCCGGCTGGGAAAGGGTGGATACGAGCAGTACTTC. Full variable domain (rest looked up from reference TRBV19 and TRBJ2-7): DGGITQSPKYLFRKEGQNVTLSCEQNLNHDAMYWYRQDPGQGLRLIYYSQIVNDFQKGDIAEGYSVSREKKESFPLTVTSAQKNPTAFYLCASSIRLGKGGYEQYFGPGTRLTVT.

This clonotype is large within its sample. This chain connects TRBV18 to TRBJ2-5, with a tentative D call TRBD1 (6 bases). V lost 1 base, J lost 1 base, and 13 bases lay in between. Germline assignment: CDR1 KGHSH and CDR2 LQKENI. The CDR3 extends over 16 amino acids. The CDR3 DNA reads TGTGCCAGCTCACCACGTGCAGAGGGGGTCCAAGAGACCCAGTACTTC. It encodes CASSPRAEGVQETQYF.

This clonotype is medium-sized by share. This sequence joins TRBV7-2 and TRBJ2-5; perhaps TRBD2 as D (6 bases). Germline CDR1 is SGHTA and CDR2 is FQGNSA. The CDR3 totals 16 residues. With 0 bases removed from V and 1 base from J, the gap between germline ends came to 12 bases. The CDR3 is CASSLAPRGAQETQYF. The CDR3, as DNA: TGTGCCAGCAGCTTAGCGCCTCGCGGGGCCCAAGAGACCCAGTACTTC.

Judged by abundance, this clonotype is hyperexpanded. V is TRBV11-2 and J is TRBJ2-1, with 9 positions matching TRBD1. CDR3 size: 13 residues. Per the germline V gene, CDR1 is SGHAT and CDR2 is FQNNGV. V shed 6 bases and J 4 bases; nucleotides not matched to a gene: 1. This CDR3 is CASRTGGYNEQFF. For the CDR3, the DNA is TGTGCCAGCAGGACAGGGGGATACAATGAGCAGTTCTTC.

Within the sample, this clonotype is large (0.1 to 1%). The J gene is TRBJ1-1, the V gene TRBV27; D is possibly TRBD1 (5 bases). V was clipped by 6 bases and J by 1 base, with 12 bases between them. The CDR3 runs to 14 residues. Per the germline V gene, CDR1 is MNHEY and CDR2 is SMNVEV (reference sequence). CDR3 coding DNA: TGTGCCAGCAGCTACGGGGGACCGAACACTGAAGCTTTCTTT. Translated: CASSYGGPNTEAFF.

This clonotype is large (0.1 to 1%). The CDR3 DNA follows: TGTGCCAGTCCCCTCCAAGGGGGCGGCACTGAAGCTTTCTTT. Amino acid sequence: CASPLQGGGTEAFF. The chain joins TRBV19 to TRBJ1-1; 7 nucleotides line up with TRBD1. Germline assignment: CDR1 LNHDA and CDR2 SQIVND (reference sequence). The CDR3 runs to 14 residues. Trimming at V came to 8 bases and at J to 4 bases, leaving 10 bases not matched to a gene. Together with reference TRBV19 and TRBJ1-1, the CDR3 gives the full variable domain: DGGITQSPKYLFRKEGQNVTLSCEQNLNHDAMYWYRQDPGQGLRLIYYSQIVNDFQKGDIAEGYSVSREKKESFPLTVTSAQKNPTAFYLCASPLQGGGTEAFFGQGTRLTVV.